These T cell receptor beta chains were read from a single sample in a study of identical twins. TCRdb called the 5' RACE reads again in MiXCR, with one record for every CDR3 protein. The top ten hold roughly 3% of the sample, which has approximately 260,000 distinct CDR3 sequences, about 8.9% seen once. The same data also contributed to another study, on yellow fever vaccine responses in identical twins.

Specimen: CD8+ T cells sorted from blood. All receptors derive from a woman between 18 and 30 years old in good health. CDR3s include the opening cysteine and the closing phenylalanine or tryptophan. The D gene is left open where the match is weak. Clone size is not always given. Where it is, it says once, few, many or a class for expanded clones.

j_call d_call v_call clone_size cdr3_aa cdr3_nt
TRBJ2-7 TRBD1 TRBV30 NA CAWSPQGSEQYF TGTGCCTGGAGTCCACAGGGGTCCGAGCAGTACTTC
TRBJ1-5 NA TRBV21-1 NA CASSKGEINQPQHF TGTGCCAGCAGCAAAGGGGAAATTAATCAGCCCCAGCATTTT
TRBJ2-7 TRBD2 TRBV7-3 NA CASSLRLAGGNYEQYF TGTGCCAGCAGCTTACGCCTAGCGGGGGGAAACTACGAGCAGTACTTC
TRBJ2-7 NA TRBV10-2 few CASSDYTEQYF TGCGCCAGCTCGGATTATACCGAGCAGTACTTC
TRBJ2-3 NA TRBV6-4 many CASSDSGGGLGTDTQYF TGTGCCAGCAGTGACTCTGGGGGGGGGCTAGGCACAGATACGCAGTATTTT
TRBJ2-3 NA TRBV19 NA CASSTYRWDTQYF TGTGCCAGTAGTACGTATAGGTGGGATACGCAGTATTTT
TRBJ2-7 NA TRBV29-1 many CSAEGSRDTSSYEQYF TGCAGCGCCGAGGGGAGCCGGGACACAAGCTCCTACGAGCAGTACTTC
TRBJ2-5 NA TRBV15 few CATSSVGETQYF TGTGCCACCAGCAGTGTCGGGGAGACCCAGTACTTC
TRBJ2-2 NA TRBV27 NA CASSPSLTGELFF TGTGCCAGCAGCCCAAGTCTCACCGGGGAGCTGTTTTTT
TRBJ2-2 NA TRBV20-1 few CSARIGLGAGELFF TGCAGTGCTAGAATAGGCCTCGGAGCCGGGGAGCTGTTTTTT
TRBJ2-7 NA TRBV3-1 NA CASDETRQSTYEQYF TGTGCCAGCGACGAAACGAGACAGTCGACCTACGAGCAGTACTTC
TRBJ2-7 NA TRBV4-1 many CASSPESDGYEQYF TGCGCCAGCAGCCCCGAATCCGACGGCTACGAGCAGTACTTC
TRBJ2-7 NA TRBV12-3/TRBV12-4 many CASSSLGRAYEQYF TGTGCCAGCAGTTCCCTCGGCAGGGCCTACGAGCAGTACTTC
TRBJ2-2 NA TRBV27 few CASSLSGSGTGELFF TGTGCCAGCAGTTTAAGTGGGAGTGGTACCGGGGAGCTGTTTTTT
TRBJ2-2 NA TRBV4-3 many CASSQDQWLVLAGELFF TGCGCCAGCAGCCAAGATCAATGGCTAGTACTAGCCGGGGAGCTGTTTTTT
TRBJ2-1 TRBD2 TRBV7-3 few CASSSGLAVNNEQFF TGTGCCAGCAGCTCGGGACTAGCGGTAAACAATGAGCAGTTCTTC
TRBJ2-5 NA TRBV4-3 many CASSLQPGQREETQYF TGCGCCAGCAGCCTCCAACCGGGACAAAGAGAAGAGACCCAGTACTTC
TRBJ2-7 NA TRBV12-3/TRBV12-4 few CASSLTDGNYEQYF TGTGCCAGCAGTTTAACGGACGGGAACTACGAGCAGTACTTC
TRBJ2-1 NA TRBV20-1 many CSATRPGTELGGNEQFF TGCAGTGCCACCAGACCTGGGACAGAACTAGGAGGGAATGAGCAGTTCTTC
TRBJ2-5 NA TRBV29-1 few CSVWLQETQYF TGCAGCGTTTGGCTCCAAGAGACCCAGTACTTC
TRBJ1-1 NA TRBV7-8 many CASSLVENTEAFF TGTGCCAGCAGCTTAGTCGAGAACACTGAAGCTTTCTTT
TRBJ2-1 TRBD2 TRBV4-2 many CASSPGGGEYNEQFF TGTGCCAGCAGCCCGGGAGGCGGGGAATACAATGAGCAGTTCTTC
TRBJ2-1 NA TRBV6-2/TRBV6-3 few CASSQLNSYNEQFF TGTGCCAGCAGTCAACTTAACTCCTACAATGAGCAGTTCTTC
TRBJ2-7 NA TRBV7-8 NA CASSLLEGLGYEQYF TGTGCCAGCAGCTTACTGGAGGGACTCGGCTACGAGCAGTACTTC
TRBJ2-2 NA TRBV20-1 few CSASPVATDPTLNTNTGELFF TGCAGTGCTAGCCCCGTTGCGACAGACCCTACCCTAAACACGAACACCGGGGAGCTGTTTTTT
TRBJ2-2 TRBD2 TRBV29-1 few CSVDGLAGMANTGELFF TGCAGCGTTGACGGACTAGCGGGTATGGCGAACACCGGGGAGCTGTTTTTT
TRBJ2-1 TRBD2 TRBV14 NA CASSQDGGSWYNEQFF TGTGCCAGCAGCCAAGATGGCGGGAGCTGGTACAATGAGCAGTTCTTC
TRBJ2-1 TRBD1 TRBV7-9 NA CASSLRDRANEQFF TGTGCCAGCAGCCTCCGGGACAGGGCAAATGAGCAGTTCTTC
TRBJ1-4 TRBD1 TRBV28 many CASSSVGQGTNEKLFF TGTGCCAGCAGTTCCGTAGGACAGGGAACTAATGAAAAACTGTTTTTT
TRBJ2-2 TRBD1 TRBV29-1 NA CSVEIQGADAGELFF TGCAGCGTTGAAATACAGGGGGCTGACGCCGGGGAGCTGTTTTTT
TRBJ2-2 NA TRBV29-1 many CSVESGSGELFF TGCAGCGTTGAATCCGGGTCCGGGGAGCTGTTTTTT
TRBJ2-7 NA TRBV20-1 many CSARPGRIYEQYF TGCAGTGCTAGGCCTGGGCGGATCTACGAGCAGTACTTC
TRBJ1-5 NA TRBV5-6 NA CASSLANQPQHF TGTGCCAGCAGCTTAGCGAATCAGCCCCAGCATTTT
TRBJ2-5 NA TRBV25-1 NA CASSTGSGETQYF TGTGCCAGCAGTACAGGGTCGGGAGAGACCCAGTACTTC
TRBJ2-7 NA TRBV7-9 NA CASSPVRYPYEQYF TGTGCCAGCAGCCCCGTCAGATACCCCTACGAGCAGTACTTC
TRBJ2-1 NA TRBV6-2/TRBV6-3 few CASSYPEQFF TGTGCCAGCAGTTACCCTGAGCAGTTCTTC
TRBJ2-2 NA TRBV7-9 NA CASSLVSANTGELFF TGTGCCAGCAGCTTAGTCTCCGCGAACACCGGGGAGCTGTTTTTT